This T cell receptor beta chain emerged from a study of CD8+CD57+ T cells in acquired aplastic anemia. Overall study context: DNA recovered from sorted CD4+ and CD8+ cells had a mean of approximately 3.5 ug. Study results and limitations: For CD8+ Simpson's diversity, patients and controls showed no significant difference. Some 29 CD8+ CDR3 sequences were shared between patients and controls.

All patients picked for sequencing had shown, by flow cytometry, an expansion of CD8+CD57+ cells. There was no therapy given to any patient before the blood sampling took place. CDR3 and TCR beta VDJ profiling relied on a genomic DNA template. TCRdb analysed the reads with MiXCR anew, one entry per CDR3 protein. The data hold approximately 220,000 distinct CDR3 sequences, with approximately 45% observed a single time. This clonotype was counted ten times or more. Its antigen remains unidentified. V lost 3 bases and J lost 2; bases outside the gene matches: 5. CDR3 size: 16 residues. Germline V lookup: CDR1 DFQATT, CDR2 SNEGSKA (reference sequence).

The sample was sorted CD4+, CD8+, or CD8+CD57+ T cells (not recorded which) from PBMCs. This TCR was recovered from a human donor with aplastic anemia. The chain has TRBV20-1 and TRBJ2-3; 13 nucleotides line up with TRBD2. The CDR3 is CSARETSGGPTDTQYF. CDR3 coding DNA: TGCAGTGCTAGGGAGACTAGCGGGGGGCCCACAGATACGCAGTATTTT.